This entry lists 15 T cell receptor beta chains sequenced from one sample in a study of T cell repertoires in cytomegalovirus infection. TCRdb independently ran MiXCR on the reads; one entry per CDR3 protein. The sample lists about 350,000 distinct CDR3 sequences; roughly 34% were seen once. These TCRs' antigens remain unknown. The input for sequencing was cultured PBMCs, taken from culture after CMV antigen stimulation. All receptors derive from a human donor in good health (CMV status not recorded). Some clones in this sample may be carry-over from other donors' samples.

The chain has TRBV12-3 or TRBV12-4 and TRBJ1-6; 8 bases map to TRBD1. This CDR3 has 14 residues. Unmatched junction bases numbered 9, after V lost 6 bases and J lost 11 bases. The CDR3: CASRSGQGEPPLHF. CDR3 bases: TGTGCCAGCAGATCCGGACAGGGAGAACCACCCCTCCACTTT.

The CDR3 here is CASSQGRTSNTEAFF. The CDR3 region has the DNA TGTGCCAGTAGTCAGGGGCGGACTTCGAACACTGAAGCTTTCTTT. The gene calls are TRBV19 and TRBJ1-1, with a tentative D call TRBD1 (6 bases). The CDR3 runs to 15 residues. V dropped 5 bases and J dropped 1 base, with 14 bases sitting between them. CDR1 and CDR2 from the germline V gene are LNHDA and SQIVND (reference sequence).

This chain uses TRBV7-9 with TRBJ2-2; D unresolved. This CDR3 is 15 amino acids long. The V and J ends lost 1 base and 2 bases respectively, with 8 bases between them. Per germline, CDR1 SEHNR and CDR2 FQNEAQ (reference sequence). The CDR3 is CASSLGLENTGELFF. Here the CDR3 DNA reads TGTGCCAGCAGCTTAGGTCTGGAAAACACCGGGGAGCTGTTTTTT.

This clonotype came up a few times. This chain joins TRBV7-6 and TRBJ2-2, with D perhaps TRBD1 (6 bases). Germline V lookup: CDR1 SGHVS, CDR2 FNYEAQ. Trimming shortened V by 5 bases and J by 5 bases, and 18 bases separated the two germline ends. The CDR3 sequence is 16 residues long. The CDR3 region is CASSTNRVSGTGELFF. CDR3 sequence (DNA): TGTGCCAGCAGCACCAACAGGGTGTCTGGTACCGGGGAGCTGTTTTTT.

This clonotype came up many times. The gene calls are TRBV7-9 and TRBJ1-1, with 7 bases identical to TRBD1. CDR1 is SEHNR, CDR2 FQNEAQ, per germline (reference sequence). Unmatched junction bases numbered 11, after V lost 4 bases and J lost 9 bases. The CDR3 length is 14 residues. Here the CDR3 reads CASSWATGTEQAFF. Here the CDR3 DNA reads TGTGCCAGCAGCTGGGCGACAGGGACAGAACAAGCTTTCTTT.

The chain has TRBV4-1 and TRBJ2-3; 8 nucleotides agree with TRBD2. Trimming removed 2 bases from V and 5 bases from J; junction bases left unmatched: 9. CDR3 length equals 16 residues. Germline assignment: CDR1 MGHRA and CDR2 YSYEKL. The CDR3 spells CASSQKGLGFRDTQYF. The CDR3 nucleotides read TGCGCCAGCAGCCAAAAGGGACTAGGGTTTAGAGATACGCAGTATTTT.

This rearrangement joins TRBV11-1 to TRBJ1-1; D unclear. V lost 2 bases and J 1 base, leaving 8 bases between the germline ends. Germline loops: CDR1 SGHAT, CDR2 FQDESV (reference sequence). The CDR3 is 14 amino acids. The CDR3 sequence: CASSLSVENTEAFF. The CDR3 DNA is TGTGCCAGCAGCTTATCGGTTGAGAACACTGAAGCTTTCTTT.

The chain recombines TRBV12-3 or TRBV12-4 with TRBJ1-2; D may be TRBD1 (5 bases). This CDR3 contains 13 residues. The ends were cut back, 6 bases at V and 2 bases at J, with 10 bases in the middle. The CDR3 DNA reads TGTGCCAGCAGGTGGGACGGGAACTATGGCTACACCTTC. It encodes CASRWDGNYGYTF.

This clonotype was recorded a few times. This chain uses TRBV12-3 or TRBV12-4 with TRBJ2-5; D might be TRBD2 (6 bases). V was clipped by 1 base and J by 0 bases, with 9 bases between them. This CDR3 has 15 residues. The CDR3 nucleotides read TGTGCCAGCAGTTTAGAAGCGGGCTACCAAGAGACCCAGTACTTC. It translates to CASSLEAGYQETQYF.

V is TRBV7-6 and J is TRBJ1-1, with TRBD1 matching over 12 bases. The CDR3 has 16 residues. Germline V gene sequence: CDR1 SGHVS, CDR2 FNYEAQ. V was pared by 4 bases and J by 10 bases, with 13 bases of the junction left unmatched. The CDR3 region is CASSSGQGAPNFGAFF. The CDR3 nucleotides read TGTGCCAGCAGCTCGGGACAGGGGGCTCCCAACTTTGGAGCTTTCTTT.

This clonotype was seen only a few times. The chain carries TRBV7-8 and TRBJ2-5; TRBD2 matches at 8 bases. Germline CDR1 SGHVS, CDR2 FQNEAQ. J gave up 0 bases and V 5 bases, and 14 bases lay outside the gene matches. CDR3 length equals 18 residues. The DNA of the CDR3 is TGTGCCAGCAGCCCCCCCCTCCGGGGTAGCGGGAACCAAGAGACCCAGTACTTC. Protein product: CASSPPLRGSGNQETQYF. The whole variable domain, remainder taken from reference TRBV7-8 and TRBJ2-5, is GAGVSQSPRYKVAKRGQDVALRCDPISGHVSLFWYQQALGQGPEFLTYFQNEAQLDKSGLPSDRFFAERPEGSVSTLKIQRTQQEDSAVYLCASSPPLRGSGNQETQYFGPGTRLLVL.

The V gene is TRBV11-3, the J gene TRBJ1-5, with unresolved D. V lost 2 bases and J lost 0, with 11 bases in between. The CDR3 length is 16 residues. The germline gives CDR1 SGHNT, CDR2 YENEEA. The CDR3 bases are TGTGCCAGCAGCTTACAGGAGCCCCATAGCAATCAGCCCCAGCATTTT. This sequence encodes CASSLQEPHSNQPQHF.

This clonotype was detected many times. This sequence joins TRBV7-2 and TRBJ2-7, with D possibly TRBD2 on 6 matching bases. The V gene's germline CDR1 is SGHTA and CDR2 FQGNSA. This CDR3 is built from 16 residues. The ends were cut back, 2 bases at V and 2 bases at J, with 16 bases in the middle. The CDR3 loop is CASSLTAGGYPYEQYF. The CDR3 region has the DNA TGTGCCAGCAGCTTAACTGCAGGAGGGTATCCCTACGAGCAGTACTTC.

The CDR3, as DNA: TGTGCCAGCGACCCGGCGGGCCTATACAATGAGCAGTTCTTC. Translation gives CASDPAGLYNEQFF. J is TRBJ2-1 and V is TRBV12-3 or TRBV12-4; D perhaps matches TRBD2 (5 bases). Trimming left V 8 bases short and J 4 bases short, with 15 bases between. The CDR3 covers 14 residues.

CDR3 nucleotides: TGCAGCGTTGAAGGGGGAGAGCATGGCTACACCTTC. This encodes CSVEGGEHGYTF. The chain recombines TRBV29-1 with TRBJ1-2; D uncertain. Deletions cut 1 base from V and 6 bases from J, with 9 bases between. The CDR3 runs 12 residues. Germline V gene data show CDR1 as SQVTM and CDR2 as ANQGSEA. The whole variable domain, remainder taken from reference TRBV29-1 and TRBJ1-2, is SAVISQKPSRDICQRGTSLTIQCQVDSQVTMMFWYRQQPGQSLTLIATANQGSEATYESGFVIDKFPISRPNLTFSTLTVSNMSPEDSSIYLCSVEGGEHGYTFGSGTRLTVV.